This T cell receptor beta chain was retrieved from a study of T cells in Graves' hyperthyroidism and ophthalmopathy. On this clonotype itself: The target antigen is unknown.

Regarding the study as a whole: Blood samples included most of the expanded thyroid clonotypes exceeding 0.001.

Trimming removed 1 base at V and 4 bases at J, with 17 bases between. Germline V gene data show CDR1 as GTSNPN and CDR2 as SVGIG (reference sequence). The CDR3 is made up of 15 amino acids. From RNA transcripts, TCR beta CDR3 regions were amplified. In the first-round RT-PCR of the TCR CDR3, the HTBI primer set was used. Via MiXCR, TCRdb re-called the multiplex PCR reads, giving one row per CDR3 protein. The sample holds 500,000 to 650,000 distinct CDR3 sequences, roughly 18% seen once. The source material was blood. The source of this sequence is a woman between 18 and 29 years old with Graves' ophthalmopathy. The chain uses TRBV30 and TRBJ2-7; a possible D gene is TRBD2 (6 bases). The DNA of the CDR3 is TGTGCCTGGAGTGGATTAGCGGAAGGGCCTTACGAGCAGTACTTC. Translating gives CAWSGLAEGPYEQYF. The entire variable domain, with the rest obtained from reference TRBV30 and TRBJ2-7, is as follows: SQTIHQWPATLVQPVGSPLSLECTVEGTSNPNLYWYRQAAGRGLQLLFYSVGIGQISSEVPQNLSASRPQDRQFILSSKKLLLSDSGFYLCAWSGLAEGPYEQYFGPGTRLTVT.